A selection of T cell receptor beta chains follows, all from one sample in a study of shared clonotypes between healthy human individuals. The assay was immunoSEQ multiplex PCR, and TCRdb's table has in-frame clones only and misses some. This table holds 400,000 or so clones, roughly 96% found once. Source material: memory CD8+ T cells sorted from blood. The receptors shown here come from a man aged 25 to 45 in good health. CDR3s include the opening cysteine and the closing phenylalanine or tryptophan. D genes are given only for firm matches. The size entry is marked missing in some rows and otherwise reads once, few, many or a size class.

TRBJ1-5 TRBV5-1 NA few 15 TGCGCCAGCAGCTTGGCCTTAGTAGGGGAGAAGCCCCAGCATTTT CASSLALVGEKPQHF
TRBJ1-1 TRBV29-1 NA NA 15 TGCAGCGTTGGACAGCCAAAATGGATGAACACTGAAGCTTTCTTT CSVGQPKWMNTEAFF
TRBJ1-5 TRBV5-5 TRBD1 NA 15 TGTGCCAGCAGCCTCTGGGACAGGGCGGGTCAGCCCCAGCATTTT CASSLWDRAGQPQHF
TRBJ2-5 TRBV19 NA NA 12 TGTGCCAGTAGTATTGGGAAAGGAACCCAGTACTTC CASSIGKGTQYF
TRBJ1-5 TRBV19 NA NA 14 TGTGCCAGTACCCAATCTCGGCAGGGTCAGCCCCAGCATTTT CASTQSRQGQPQHF
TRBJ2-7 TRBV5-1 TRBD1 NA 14 TGCGCCAGCAGCTTGACAGGGGGACTCTACGAGCAGTACTTC CASSLTGGLYEQYF
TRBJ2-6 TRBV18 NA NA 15 TGTGCCAGCTCCGTCTATTTTTCTGGGGCCAACGTCCTGACTTTC CASSVYFSGANVLTF
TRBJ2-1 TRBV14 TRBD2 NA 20 TGTGCCAGCAGCCAAGACTGGCGGACTAGCGGAAAAAGCTCCTACAATGAGCAGTTCTTC CASSQDWRTSGKSSYNEQFF
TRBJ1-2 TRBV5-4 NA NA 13 TGTGCCAGCAGCCAAGGGAGGCCCTATGGCTACACCTTC CASSQGRPYGYTF
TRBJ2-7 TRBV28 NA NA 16 TGTGCCAGCAGCCACCAAGAGGACAGACCTACCTACGAGCAGTACTTC CASSHQEDRPTYEQYF